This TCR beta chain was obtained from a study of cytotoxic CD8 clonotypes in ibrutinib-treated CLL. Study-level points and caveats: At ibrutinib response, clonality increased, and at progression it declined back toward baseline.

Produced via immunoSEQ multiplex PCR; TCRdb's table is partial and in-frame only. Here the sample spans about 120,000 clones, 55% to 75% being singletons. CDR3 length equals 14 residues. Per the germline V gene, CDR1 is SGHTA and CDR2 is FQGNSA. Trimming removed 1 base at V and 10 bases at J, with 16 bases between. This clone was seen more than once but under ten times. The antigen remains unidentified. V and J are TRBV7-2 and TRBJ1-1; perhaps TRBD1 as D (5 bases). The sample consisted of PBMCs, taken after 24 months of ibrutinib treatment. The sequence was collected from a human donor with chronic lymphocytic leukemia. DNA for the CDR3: TGTGCCAGCAGCTTAGGTCCAGGGCACCCCTCAGCTTTCTTT. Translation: CASSLGPGHPSAFF. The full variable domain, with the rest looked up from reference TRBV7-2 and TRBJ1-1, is GAGVSQSPSNKVTEKGKDVELRCDPISGHTALYWYRQSLGQGLEFLIYFQGNSAPDKSGLPSDRFSAERTGGSVSTLTIQRTQQEDSAVYLCASSLGPGHPSAFFGQGTRLTVV.